Presented here are 28 T cell receptor beta chains from one specimen sequenced in a study of cytomegalovirus exposure and HLA in healthy donors listed by TCRdb under 2017. Receptors were amplified or captured by the immunoSEQ multiplex PCR assay. A mixture of 60 forward primers for TCR Vbeta segments and 13 reverse primers for TCR Jbeta segments was used in the multiplex PCR. Not all clones reach the TCRdb copy of this immuneACCESS table, which keeps in-frame sequences only. Checked studies attribute under half of the gap to unresolved V genes and leave the rest unexplained. For this sample the table gives around 130,000 clones, of which roughly 79% were detected only once. Roughly 3% of the sample goes to the ten largest clones. Input material: PBMCs. The receptors derive from a man aged 30-40 years in good health and CMV-seronegative.

This chain uses TRBV15 with TRBJ1-6, with a weak D call TRBD1 (5 bases). The germline V and J ends were trimmed by 5 bases and 0 bases, with 17 bases remaining between them. Germline assignment: CDR1 LNHNV and CDR2 YYDKDF (reference sequence). The CDR3 spans 18 residues. CDR3 amino acids: CATSDSLTASSYNSPLHF. CDR3 bases: TGTGCCACCAGCGATTCATTGACAGCGAGCTCCTATAATTCACCCCTCCACTTT.

This chain connects TRBV4-2 to TRBJ2-7; TRBD1 aligns across 8 bases. The germline gives CDR1 LGHNA, CDR2 YNFKEQ. Losses at the gene ends were 1 base for V and 3 bases for J; bases not matched to a gene: 11. The CDR3 is 17 residues long. In nucleotides, the CDR3 is TGTGCCAGCAGCCAAGGACAGGGGACTTCTGACAACTACGAGCAGTACTTC. It translates to CASSQGQGTSDNYEQYF.

The chain links TRBV7-9 to TRBJ1-5; no clear D gene. The V end was cut by 2 bases, the J end by 0 bases, with 11 bases between. Germline values: CDR1 SEHNR, CDR2 FQNEAQ (reference sequence). CDR3 length: 16 residues. The CDR3 DNA follows: TGTGCCAGCAGCTTATCGGCAGGCTATAGCAATCAGCCCCAGCATTTT. The encoded protein is CASSLSAGYSNQPQHF.

CDR3 loop: CASSLEAGGGNTIYF. In nucleotides, the CDR3 is TGTGCCAGCAGCTTAGAAGCAGGGGGTGGAAACACCATATATTTT. This chain joins TRBV7-2 and TRBJ1-3, with TRBD1 matching over 7 bases. Trimming cost V 1 base and J 3 bases; bases outside gene matches: 3. The CDR3 is 15 amino acids. Germline V gene lookup returns CDR1 SGHTA and CDR2 FQGNSA.

The chain has TRBV9 and TRBJ2-3; 9 bases align to TRBD1. CDR3 length: 15 amino acids. With V trimmed by 0 bases and J by 3 bases, 2 bases remained unmatched. The V gene's germline CDR1 is SGDLS and CDR2 YYNGEE. CDR3 in DNA: TGTGCCAGCAGCGTAGTTGGACAGGGGACAGATACGCAGTATTTT. It yields the protein CASSVVGQGTDTQYF.

In its sample, this clone ranks as medium-sized. The rearrangement links TRBV6-5 to TRBJ2-2; D not certain. The V end lost 5 bases, the J end lost 7 bases, and 11 bases lay between the germline ends. The CDR3 contains 13 residues. Germline V gene lookup returns CDR1 MNHEY and CDR2 SVGAGI. CDR3 loop: CASSRLANGELFF. DNA of the CDR3: TGTGCCAGCAGTCGCCTTGCTAACGGGGAGCTGTTTTTT.

The chain uses TRBV19 and TRBJ2-1, with 9 bases identical to TRBD1. The V segment lost 4 bases and the J segment 7 bases; nucleotides outside the gene matches: 2. The length of the CDR3 is 13 residues. Germline CDR1 LNHDA, CDR2 SQIVND (reference sequence). This CDR3 is CASSTGQGNEQFF. The CDR3 region has the DNA TGTGCCAGTAGTACGGGACAGGGAAATGAGCAGTTCTTC.

The CDR3, as DNA: TGTGCCAGCAGCCCCGGGACTAGCCCACTCGAGCAGTACTTC. Translation: CASSPGTSPLEQYF. The V and J genes are TRBV6-5 and TRBJ2-7; 9 bases align to TRBD2. The CDR3 extends over 14 amino acids. Germline lookup yields CDR1 MNHEY and CDR2 SVGAGI. Germline trimming cut 6 bases from V and 6 bases from J; bases unmatched to any gene: 9.

V usage is TRBV18 and J usage is TRBJ1-3, with D perhaps TRBD1 (6 bases). The CDR3 extends over 15 amino acids. V was cut by 3 bases and J by 0 bases, with 9 bases left in between. Germline V gives CDR1 KGHSH, CDR2 LQKENI. CDR3 sequence: CASSPGTLSGNTIYF. The CDR3 coding sequence is TGTGCCAGCTCACCCGGGACACTCTCTGGAAACACCATATATTTT.

V usage is TRBV28 and J usage is TRBJ1-2, with D possibly being TRBD1 (5 bases). The CDR3 is 12 amino acids. CDR1 MDHEN and CDR2 SYDVKM come from the germline V gene. V was clipped by 11 bases and J by 3 bases, with 13 bases between them. CDR3 nucleotide sequence: TGTGCCGGCGGGCGGGACGACTATGGCTACACCTTC. It codes for CAGGRDDYGYTF.

Relative to its sample, this clone is medium-sized (0.01 to 0.1%). V usage is TRBV5-1 and J usage is TRBJ2-1, with 10 bases aligning to TRBD2. The CDR3 is 14 residues long. Germline V CDR1 and CDR2: SGHRS, YFSETQ. The trim removed 4 bases at V and 6 bases at J, leaving 4 bases unmatched. CDR3 protein: CASSGTSGANEQFF. Here the CDR3 DNA reads TGCGCCAGCAGCGGAACTAGCGGGGCCAATGAGCAGTTCTTC.

CDR3 region: CASSFSQGFAEKLFF. The CDR3 region has the DNA TGTGCCAGCAGTTTTTCACAGGGGTTTGCTGAAAAACTGTTTTTT. The chain combines TRBV27 with TRBJ1-4; TRBD1 matches at 7 bases. Per germline, CDR1 MNHEY and CDR2 SMNVEV (reference sequence). With 3 bases clipped from V and 7 bases from J, the junction kept 8 bases outside the gene matches. CDR3 length: 15 amino acids.

The chain recombines TRBV5-4 with TRBJ1-5; possible D gene TRBD1, 6 bases. Trimming stripped 4 bases from V and 1 base from J, with 12 bases between. The CDR3 extends over 15 amino acids. Germline V CDR1 and CDR2: SGHNT, YYREEE (reference sequence). The CDR3 here is CASSLDRTSNQPQHF. The CDR3 DNA reads as TGTGCCAGCAGCCTCGACAGGACCAGCAATCAGCCCCAGCATTTT.

The chain carries TRBV28 and TRBJ1-5; TRBD1 is a possible D gene (5 bases). The length of the CDR3 is 14 residues. V gave up 4 bases and J gave up 5 bases, with 12 bases separating them. Germline-derived CDR1 and CDR2 are MDHEN and SYDVKM. CDR3 in amino acids: CASSWGGGDQPQHF. Written as DNA, the CDR3 is TGTGCCAGCAGTTGGGGGGGAGGGGATCAGCCCCAGCATTTT. The whole variable domain, remainder taken from reference TRBV28 and TRBJ1-5, is DVKVTQSSRYLVKRTGEKVFLECVQDMDHENMFWYRQDPGLGLRLIYFSYDVKMKEKGDIPEGYSVSREKKERFSLILESASTNQTSMYLCASSWGGGDQPQHFGDGTRLSIL.

This chain joins TRBV7-3 and TRBJ1-1; D gene uncertain. There are 13 residues in the CDR3. In germline, CDR1 is SGHTA, CDR2 FQGTGA. Between the trimmed V and J ends, which lost 6 bases and 0 bases, there was a span of 8 bases. As DNA, the CDR3 is TGTGCCAGCAGTGAGACACTGAACACTGAAGCTTTCTTT. Its translation: CASSETLNTEAFF.

The V gene is TRBV7-9, the J gene TRBJ1-1; D unresolved. This CDR3 has 14 residues. Between the trimmed V and J ends, which lost 2 bases and 7 bases, there was a span of 14 bases. Germline V gene lookup returns CDR1 SEHNR and CDR2 FQNEAQ (reference sequence). The CDR3 loop is CASSLTDEFFEAFF. CDR3 coding DNA: TGTGCCAGCAGCTTAACAGACGAGTTCTTTGAAGCTTTCTTT.

The chain is built from TRBV6-1 and TRBJ2-5, with 13 bases aligning to TRBD2. The germline CDR1 and CDR2 sequences are MNHNS and SASEGT. V lost 6 bases and J lost 7; bases outside the gene matches: 5. CDR3 length: 14 residues. CDR3 in DNA: TGTGCCAGCAGCGATACTAGCGGGGGGGGGACCCAGTACTTC. Translation gives CASSDTSGGGTQYF.

The V call is TRBV9, the J call TRBJ2-1; 7 nucleotides line up with TRBD1. Losses at the gene ends were 4 bases for V and 7 bases for J; bases not matched to a gene: 14. The germline gives CDR1 SGDLS, CDR2 YYNGEE. CDR3 length: 16 residues. The CDR3 is CASSPGRGRSLNEQFF. DNA of the CDR3: TGTGCCAGCAGCCCAGGTAGGGGGCGAAGTTTGAATGAGCAGTTCTTC.

This clone has just a few counts. This chain connects TRBV11-2 to TRBJ2-7; 7 nucleotides agree with TRBD2. CDR1 and CDR2 from the germline V gene are SGHAT and FQNNGV. The junction had 12 bases not matched to a gene; V was cut back by 5 bases and J by 2 bases. CDR3 length: 16 residues. CDR3 sequence reads: CASSPLNRAGTYEQYF. CDR3 bases: TGTGCCAGCAGCCCCCTGAACCGAGCGGGGACCTACGAGCAGTACTTC.

The chain has TRBV4-3 and TRBJ1-2; D may be TRBD1 (6 bases). V was shortened by 4 bases and J by 8 bases, with 23 bases between the two germline ends. CDR1 is LGHNA, CDR2 YSLEER, per germline. The CDR3 is 16 residues long. The chain's CDR3 is CASSRNQIQQGEGYTF. For the CDR3, the DNA is TGCGCCAGCAGCCGGAATCAAATACAACAGGGAGAGGGCTACACCTTC.

This clone has only one observation. CDR3 in DNA: TGTGCCAGTAGTATAGTGGCTAGACAGCCCCAGCATTTT. The encoded protein is CASSIVARQPQHF. The rearrangement uses TRBV19 and TRBJ1-5; no firm D call. This CDR3 has 13 residues. Looked up from germline, CDR1 is LNHDA and CDR2 is SQIVND (reference sequence). Trimming removed 1 base from V and 7 bases from J, with 8 bases in between.

The genes are TRBV2 and TRBJ2-7; 7 positions agree with TRBD1. The length of the CDR3 is 13 residues. CDR1 is SNHLY and CDR2 is FYNNEI in the germline V gene. V shed 4 bases, J shed 3 bases, and the junction held 3 bases outside the gene matches. CDR3 amino acids: CASSGDSNYEQYF. Here the CDR3 DNA reads TGTGCCAGCAGTGGGGACAGTAACTACGAGCAGTACTTC.

This clone was detected only a few times. The chain couples TRBV28 to TRBJ1-5; 9 positions agree with TRBD1. This CDR3 has 14 residues. The V and J ends lost 10 bases and 3 bases, in that order; junction bases with no gene match: 7. Germline CDR1 is MDHEN and CDR2 is SYDVKM. This CDR3 reads CAIVQGAYNQPQHF. Here the CDR3 DNA reads TGTGCCATCGTACAGGGGGCTTACAATCAGCCCCAGCATTTT.

There are a few counts of this clone. V usage is TRBV28 and J usage is TRBJ2-5, with TRBD2 identical over 7 bases. V gave up 4 bases and J gave up 9 bases; unmatched junction bases: 8. The CDR3 loop spans 13 amino acids. Looked up from germline, CDR1 is MDHEN and CDR2 is SYDVKM. The CDR3 nucleotides are TGTGCCAGCAGTTGGGCACCTGGGGGGGCCCAGTACTTC. Residues: CASSWAPGGAQYF.

The rearrangement uses TRBV5-4 and TRBJ2-5; D is undetermined. This CDR3 spans 13 amino acids. Germline V gene data show CDR1 as SGHNT and CDR2 as YYREEE (reference sequence). Deletions cut 0 bases from V and 3 bases from J, with 6 bases between. The CDR3 spells CASSLASKETQYF. CDR3 sequence (DNA): TGTGCCAGCAGCTTGGCCAGTAAAGAGACCCAGTACTTC.

This clone came up a few times. The rearrangement joins TRBV2 to TRBJ2-5; maybe TRBD1 (6 bases). Per the germline V gene, CDR1 is SNHLY and CDR2 is FYNNEI. The V end was cut by 1 base, the J end by 0 bases, with 15 bases between. The CDR3 spans 17 residues. The CDR3 DNA sequence: TGTGCCAGCAGTGAAGGGGAAGGGGGAAGGTACCAAGAGACCCAGTACTTC. Its protein is CASSEGEGGRYQETQYF.

Only a few counts were recorded for this clone. The genes are TRBV7-2 and TRBJ2-7, with 7 bases lining up with TRBD2. The length of the CDR3 is 16 residues. Germline V gives CDR1 SGHTA, CDR2 FQGNSA. The ends lost 1 base at V and 3 bases at J; junction bases unmatched: 9. The CDR3, as DNA: TGTGCCAGCAGCTTAGGTCCTAGCGGCGGTCACTACGAGCAGTACTTC. Encoded protein: CASSLGPSGGHYEQYF. Filled out from reference TRBV7-2 and TRBJ2-7, the complete variable domain reads GAGVSQSPSNKVTEKGKDVELRCDPISGHTALYWYRQSLGQGLEFLIYFQGNSAPDKSGLPSDRFSAERTGGSVSTLTIQRTQQEDSAVYLCASSLGPSGGHYEQYFGPGTRLTVT.

The chain recombines TRBV5-4 with TRBJ2-1; 9 nucleotides line up with TRBD2. In germline, CDR1 is SGHNT, CDR2 YYREEE (reference sequence). Losses at the gene ends were 4 bases for V and 2 bases for J; bases not matched to a gene: 4. The CDR3 totals 15 residues. CDR3 in DNA: TGTGCCAGCAGCCCGAGCGGGAGGACCTACAATGAGCAGTTCTTC. Translating it yields CASSPSGRTYNEQFF.